Listed below are T cell receptor beta chains from one sample, sequenced in a study of kidney transplant recipient with SARS-CoV-2 infection. TCRdb ran MiXCR on the reads and lists one entry per CDR3 protein. The sample yields under 300,000 distinct CDR3 sequences, more than 25% seen once. Sequences were derived from a blood sample, sampled at baseline and between days 110 and 120 from a kidney transplant recipient. Receptors were obtained from a male patient aged 30 to 40 who had COVID-19 and was a kidney transplant recipient. Some T cells may be provided by the graft donor. Each CDR3 is given with its conserved first and last residue. D genes are given only for firm matches. Size is omitted from some rows. Given values are once, few, many or a class for expanded clones.

abundance	d_gene	v_gene	j_gene	len	CDR3nt	CDR3aa
few	-	TRBV7-3	TRBJ1-1	13	TGTGCCAGCAGCACCCAAAGGGACACTGAAGCTTTCTTT	CASSTQRDTEAFF
many	TRBD1	TRBV30	TRBJ2-2	15	TGTGCCTGGAGTGGGGACAGGCGGAACACCGGGGAGCTGTTTTTT	CAWSGDRRNTGELFF
many	-	TRBV9	TRBJ1-6	17	TGTGCCAGCAGCGAACGGGACACGAGCTCCTATAATTCACCCCTCCACTTT	CASSERDTSSYNSPLHF
-	TRBD2	TRBV20-1	TRBJ2-1	16	TGCAGTGCTAGACGGAGCGGGGGTAGCTCCTACAATGAGCAGTTCTTC	CSARRSGGSSYNEQFF
many	TRBD1	TRBV5-4	TRBJ2-1	15	TGTGCCAGCAGCTTGGCAGGGGGAAAATACAATGAGCAGTTCTTC	CASSLAGGKYNEQFF
-	-	TRBV29-1	TRBJ2-3	13	TGCAGCGTTGATGGGGCAGTGGCAGATACGCAGTATTTT	CSVDGAVADTQYF
-	-	TRBV7-2	TRBJ2-3	14	TGTGCCAGCAGCCCATTATCTAGCACAGATACGCAGTATTTT	CASSPLSSTDTQYF
many	-	TRBV7-9	TRBJ2-7	14	TGTGCCAGCAGCGTGGGGGACCCCTACTACGAGCAGTACTTC	CASSVGDPYYEQYF
many	-	TRBV2	TRBJ1-1	16	TGTGCCAGCAGTATAGACAGGCGCCGATTAAACACTGAAGCTTTCTTT	CASSIDRRRLNTEAFF
many	TRBD1	TRBV2	TRBJ1-3	15	TGTGCCAGCAGTCGGGACAGTACCTCTGGAAACACCATATATTTT	CASSRDSTSGNTIYF
-	-	TRBV7-3	TRBJ2-1	16	TGTGCCAGCAGCTTGGGGGTGGGAGGAGGTGTGGGGGAGCAGTTCTTC	CASSLGVGGGVGEQFF
few	-	TRBV28	TRBJ1-2	16	TGTGCCAGCAGCGAGATACAGGGTACCGCCTACTATGGCTACACCTTC	CASSEIQGTAYYGYTF
many	TRBD1	TRBV7-9	TRBJ1-2	18	TGTGCCAGCAGCTTAGAGCTAAGGGGACAGGGTTCTCGGGATGGCTACACCTTC	CASSLELRGQGSRDGYTF
many	-	TRBV6-1	TRBJ2-7	15	TGTGCCAGCAGTGAATCCGGAGACAGCTCCTACGAGCAGTACTTC	CASSESGDSSYEQYF
few	-	TRBV18	TRBJ2-1	13	TGTGCCAGCTCACCGAACTTAGGCAATGAGCAGTTCTTC	CASSPNLGNEQFF
many	TRBD2	TRBV11-2	TRBJ2-3	16	TGTGCCAGCAGCTTACTAGGGCGGGGGGGGACAGATACGCAGTATTTT	CASSLLGRGGTDTQYF
-	TRBD2	TRBV20-1	TRBJ2-1	16	TGCAGTGCTCCCACCCCGACTAGCGGAAGTTACAATGAGCAGTCCTTC	CSAPTPTSGSYNEQSF
many	TRBD2	TRBV18	TRBJ2-7	16	TGTGCCAGCTCGGCCGGGACTAGCGGGAGCTCCTACGAGCAGTACTTC	CASSAGTSGSSYEQYF
many	-	TRBV7-6	TRBJ2-2	15	TGTGCCAGCAGCCGTCGACTAGGGGGGACTGGGGAGCTGTTTTTT	CASSRRLGGTGELFF
few	-	TRBV11-3	TRBJ2-5	14	TGTGCCAGCAGCCTCGGACCGCTTGAAGAGACCCAGTACTTC	CASSLGPLEETQYF
-	-	TRBV24-1	TRBJ2-5	16	TGTGCCACCAGTGATTTTCCCAGGGATTACCAAGAGACCCAGTACTTC	CATSDFPRDYQETQYF
many	TRBD1	TRBV27	TRBJ1-2	17	TGTGCCAGCAGTTTACGTCCAGGGACAGAGCATGTAGATGGCTACACCTTC	CASSLRPGTEHVDGYTF
-	-	TRBV5-1	TRBJ2-3	15	TGCGCCAGCAGCGTCAACGGACGGAGCACAGATACGCAGTATTTT	CASSVNGRSTDTQYF
many	-	TRBV11-3	TRBJ1-2	17	TGTGCCAGCAGCTGCTTAAACGATCTCGGAAAGACCTATGGCTACACCTTC	CASSCLNDLGKTYGYTF
many	-	TRBV23-1	TRBJ2-3	15	TGCGCCAGCAGTCATCAACTAGGCCCCACAGATACGCAGTATTTT	CASSHQLGPTDTQYF
many	-	TRBV9	TRBJ1-2	16	TGTGCCAGCAGCTATAGGTACTCAAGAAAGACCTATGGCTACACCTTC	CASSYRYSRKTYGYTF
many	-	TRBV12-3/TRBV12-4	TRBJ1-2	17	TGTGCCAGCAGTATTAGGATCAGCTTCCGAAAGACCTATGGCTACACCTTC	CASSIRISFRKTYGYTF
-	TRBD1	TRBV19	TRBJ2-3	15	TGTGCCAGTAGCCGCAGGGGGCCAGGCACAGATATGCAGTATTTT	CASSRRGPGTDMQYF
-	-	TRBV7-3	TRBJ2-2	13	TGTGCCAGCACCGATCAGGTGACCGGGGAGCTGTTTTTT	CASTDQVTGELFF
-	-	TRBV7-8	TRBJ2-5	14	TGTGCCAGCAGCTTAGGGAGCGTTAGGGAGACCCAGTGCTTC	CASSLGSVRETQCF
many	TRBD2	TRBV7-9	TRBJ2-3	16	TGTGCCAGCAGCGCCGGACTAGCGGGAGTGGCAGATACGCAGTATTTT	CASSAGLAGVADTQYF
many	TRBD1	TRBV5-6	TRBJ1-2	13	TGTGCCAGCAGCAGGACAGGGGGCTATGGCTACACCTTC	CASSRTGGYGYTF
-	-	TRBV7-6	TRBJ2-5	14	TGTGCTAGCAGCTTAGGTTCCAGGAGAGAGACCCAGTACTTC	CASSLGSRRETQYF
many	TRBD1	TRBV4-3	TRBJ1-6	15	TGCGCCAGCAGCCAATTGAACAGGGGAAATTCACCCCTCCACTTT	CASSQLNRGNSPLHF
many	TRBD1	TRBV7-9	TRBJ1-1	14	TGTGCCAGCAGCTTGACAGGGGCGGGTGGTGAAGCTTTCTTT	CASSLTGAGGEAFF
many	-	TRBV11-1	TRBJ1-2	13	TGTGCCAGCAGCTTCCGACAGGACTATGGCTACACCTTC	CASSFRQDYGYTF
-	-	TRBV5-6	TRBJ1-5	15	TGTGACAGCAGCTTTTGGGAGGTTAGCAATCAGCCCCAGCATTTT	CDSSFWEVSNQPQHF
many	TRBD2	TRBV2	TRBJ2-1	14	TGTGCCAGCATGGGGACTAGCGGCTACAATGAGCAGTTCTTC	CASMGTSGYNEQFF
many	-	TRBV7-2	TRBJ1-6	13	TGTGCCAGCAGCTTCCTGACAGATTCACCCCTCCACTTT	CASSFLTDSPLHF
many	-	TRBV5-6	TRBJ2-3	12	TGTGCCAGCAGCTTAACGCCGGGTACGCAGTATTTT	CASSLTPGTQYF
many	-	TRBV5-1	TRBJ2-7	15	TGCGCCAGCAGCTTCCCCGGGTCGGGCTCCTACGAGCAGTACTTC	CASSFPGSGSYEQYF
many	TRBD1	TRBV6-5	TRBJ2-7	19	TGTGCCAGCAGCTCCACCGGGACAGGGGTCTCTCCAAGACCCTACGAGCAGTACTTC	CASSSTGTGVSPRPYEQYF
many	-	TRBV7-9	TRBJ2-7	14	TGTGCCAGCAGCTTAGCGGAGGTTCTTTACGAGCAGTACTTC	CASSLAEVLYEQYF
many	-	TRBV3-1	TRBJ1-2	17	TGTGCCAGCAGCTACTTGAGCACCCTTCGAAAGACCTATGGCTACACCTTC	CASSYLSTLRKTYGYTF
-	-	TRBV6-7	TRBJ1-6	15	TGTGCCAGCACCCAGGGACCTGAGTATAATTCACCCCTCCACTTT	CASTQGPEYNSPLHF
many	-	TRBV28	TRBJ1-1	11	TGTGCCAGCAGGCAGGGGAATAGAGCTTTCTTT	CASRQGNRAFF
many	-	TRBV3-1	TRBJ1-2	17	TGTGCCAGCAGCGGTCGGAGCACCCTTCGAAAGACCTATGGCTACACCTTC	CASSGRSTLRKTYGYTF
many	-	TRBV11-3	TRBJ2-1	16	TGTGCCAGCAGCTTAGGACGGGGGAAGGTATTGAATGAGCAGTTCTTC	CASSLGRGKVLNEQFF
many	-	TRBV27	TRBJ2-1	11	TGTGCCAGCAGTGAAAACAATGAGCAGTTCTTC	CASSENNEQFF
many	-	TRBV6-6	TRBJ1-2	17	TGTGCCAGCAGTCTATCACAAGGTGGGAGAAAGACCTATGGCTACACCTTC	CASSLSQGGRKTYGYTF
-	TRBD1	TRBV7-9	TRBJ2-1	15	TGTGCCAGCAGCTTAGTGGGACAGGGGTGGAATGACCAGTTCTTC	CASSLVGQGWNDQFF
many	-	TRBV5-4	TRBJ2-7	15	TGTGCCAGCAGCAAACCTGGTGGCAGTGCCTACGAGCAGTACTTC	CASSKPGGSAYEQYF
-	-	TRBV3-1	TRBJ2-3	15	TGTGCCAGCAGCCCCGGGGATCCTAGCACAGATACGCAGTATTTT	CASSPGDPSTDTQYF
many	-	TRBV7-6	TRBJ1-2	17	TGTGCCAGCAGCCGGCAACGTGAATCTCGAAAGACCTATGGCTACACCTTC	CASSRQRESRKTYGYTF
many	-	TRBV11-1	TRBJ1-2	17	TGTGCCAGCAGCGACTCTCTTAAGGCTGGAAAGACCTATGGCTACACCTTC	CASSDSLKAGKTYGYTF